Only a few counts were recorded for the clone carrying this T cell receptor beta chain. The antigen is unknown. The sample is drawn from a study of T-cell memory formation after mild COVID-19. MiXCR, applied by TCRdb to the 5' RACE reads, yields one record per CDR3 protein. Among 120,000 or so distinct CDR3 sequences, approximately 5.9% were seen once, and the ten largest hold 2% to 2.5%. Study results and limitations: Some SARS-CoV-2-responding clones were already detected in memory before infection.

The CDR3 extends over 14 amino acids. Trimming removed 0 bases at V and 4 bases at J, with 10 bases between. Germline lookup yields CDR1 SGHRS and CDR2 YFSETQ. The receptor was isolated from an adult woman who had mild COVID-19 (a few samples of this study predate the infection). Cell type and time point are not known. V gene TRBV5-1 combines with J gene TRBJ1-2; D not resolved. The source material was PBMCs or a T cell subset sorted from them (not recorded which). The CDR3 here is CASSLAVAGYGYTF. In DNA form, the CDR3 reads TGCGCCAGCAGCTTGGCCGTCGCCGGCTATGGCTACACCTTC.